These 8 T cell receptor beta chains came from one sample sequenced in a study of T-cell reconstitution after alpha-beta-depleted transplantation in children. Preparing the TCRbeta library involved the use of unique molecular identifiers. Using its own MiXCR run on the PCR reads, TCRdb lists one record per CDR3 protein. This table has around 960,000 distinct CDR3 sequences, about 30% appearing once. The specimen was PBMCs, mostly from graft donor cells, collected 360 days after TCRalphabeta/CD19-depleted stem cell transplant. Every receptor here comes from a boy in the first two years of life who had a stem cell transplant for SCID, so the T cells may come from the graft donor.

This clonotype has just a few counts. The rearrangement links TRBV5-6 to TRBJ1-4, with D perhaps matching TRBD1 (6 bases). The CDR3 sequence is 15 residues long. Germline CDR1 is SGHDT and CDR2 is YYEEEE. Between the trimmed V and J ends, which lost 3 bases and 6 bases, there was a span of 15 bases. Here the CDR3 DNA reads TGTGCCAGCAGCTCCGGTGGGGGGGCGGATGAAAAACTGTTTTTT. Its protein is CASSSGGGADEKLFF.

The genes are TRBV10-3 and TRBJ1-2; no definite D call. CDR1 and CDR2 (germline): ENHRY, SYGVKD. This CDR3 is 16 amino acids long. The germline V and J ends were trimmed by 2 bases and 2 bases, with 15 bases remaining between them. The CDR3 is CAISETGVGYNYGYTF. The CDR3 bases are TGTGCCATCAGTGAGACGGGTGTGGGGTACAACTATGGCTACACCTTC.

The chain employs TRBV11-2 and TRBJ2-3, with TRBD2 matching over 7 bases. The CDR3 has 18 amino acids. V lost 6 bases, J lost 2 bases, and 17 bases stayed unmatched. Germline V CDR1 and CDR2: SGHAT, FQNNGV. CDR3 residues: CASRFRPKRGPSTDTQYF. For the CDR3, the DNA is TGTGCCAGCAGGTTCCGGCCCAAGCGGGGACCCTCCACAGATACGCAGTATTTT.

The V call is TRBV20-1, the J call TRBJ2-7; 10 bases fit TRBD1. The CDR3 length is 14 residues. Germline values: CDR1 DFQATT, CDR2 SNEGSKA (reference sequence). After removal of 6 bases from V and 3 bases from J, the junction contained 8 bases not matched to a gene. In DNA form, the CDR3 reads TGCAGTGCAGAGGACAGGGGGACATTCTACGAGCAGTACTTC. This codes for CSAEDRGTFYEQYF.

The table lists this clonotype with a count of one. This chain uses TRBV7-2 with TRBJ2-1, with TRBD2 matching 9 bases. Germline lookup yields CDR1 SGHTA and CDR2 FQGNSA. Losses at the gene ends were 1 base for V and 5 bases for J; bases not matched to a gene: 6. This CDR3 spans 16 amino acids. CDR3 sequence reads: CASSLDWASGNNEQFF. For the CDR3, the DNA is TGTGCCAGCAGCTTAGATTGGGCTAGCGGGAACAATGAGCAGTTCTTC.

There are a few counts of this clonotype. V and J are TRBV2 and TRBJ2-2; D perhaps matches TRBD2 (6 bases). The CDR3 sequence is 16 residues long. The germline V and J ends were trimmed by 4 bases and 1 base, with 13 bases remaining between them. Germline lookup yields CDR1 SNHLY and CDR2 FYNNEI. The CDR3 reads CASSVMRGRNTGELFF. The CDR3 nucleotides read TGTGCCAGCAGTGTAATGCGGGGCCGGAACACCGGGGAGCTGTTTTTT.

Here the CDR3 DNA reads TGCGCCAGCAGCGTCCGGGACGGGGGGTTGACTGAAGCTTTCTTT. Translation: CASSVRDGGLTEAFF. The chain couples TRBV5-1 to TRBJ1-1, with a possible D match to TRBD1 (5 bases). Looked up from germline, CDR1 is SGHRS and CDR2 is YFSETQ. V was clipped by 4 bases and J by 5 bases, with 18 bases between them. The CDR3 runs to 15 residues.

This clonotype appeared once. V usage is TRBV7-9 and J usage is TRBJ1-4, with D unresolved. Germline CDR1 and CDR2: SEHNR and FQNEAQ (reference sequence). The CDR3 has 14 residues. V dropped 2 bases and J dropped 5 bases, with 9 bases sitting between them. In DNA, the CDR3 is TGTGCCAGCAGCTTATGGGGTGAAAATGAAAAACTGTTTTTT. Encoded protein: CASSLWGENEKLFF.